This TCR beta chain derives from a study of shared clonotypes between healthy human individuals (dated by TCRdb to the early 2020s). Background for the entire study: A couple of women and a few men aged 18 to 49 years were included in the cohort. For each donor, CD4 naive and CD4 memory were each given three plates, CD8 naive was given two plates, and CD8 memory was given one plate. Blood TCR repertoires of roughly 5 healthy adults were deeply sequenced to estimate repertoire size and the extent of clonotype sharing between individuals. To increase sequencing depth and limit assay-specific biases, TCR repertoire library preparation and sequencing were carried out by different laboratories using diverse techniques. Between about 0.9 and 10 billion PBMCs per donor were obtained by leukapheresis.

Comment on this clone: This clone's antigen is unknown. No base-level quality is on record; no much larger clone is a single base apart.

V lost 0 bases and J lost 5 bases; the stretch between them is 12 bases long. According to the germline V gene, CDR1 reads SGHRS and CDR2 reads YFSETQ. The CDR3 starts with the cysteine, ends with the phenylalanine, and has 15 residues. The sequence is cut down to CDR3 DNA, 45 bases in frame from base 1. Healthy HIV-negative adults with no recently reported acute infections or vaccinations were included as donors. Only Caucasian adults living in Nashville, Tennessee, USA were represented among the donors. CD4+ T cells were enriched through magnetic negative selection, after which naive cells were positively selected on CD45RA and the remaining negative fraction served as the memory subset. After blood collection by leukapheresis, PBMCs were isolated using Ficoll-Histopaque density gradient centrifugation and then cryopreserved in the vapor phase of liquid nitrogen. Analytical flow cytometry was used to check the purity and quantity of each magnetically sorted T cell population. Genomic DNA was isolated from every sorted fraction and measured by UV absorbance on a Nanodrop 2000c.

Using the deep immunoSEQ assay, multiplex PCR amplified TCR CDR3 regions from genomic DNA. Genomic DNA extracted from each cell subset was distributed evenly over all wells of several immunoSEQ 96-well plates, and each plate served as one replicate. Each replicate PCR for sorted subsets received about 210 ng genomic DNA, equal to some 32,000 T cell genomes. The purified libraries were quantified using a Qubit 3.0 fluorometer, sized with a Bioanalyzer 2100, and then quantified again using the KAPA Library Quantification kit. Each immunoSEQ 96-well plate was sequenced on its own single-read 150-cycle Illumina NextSeq 550 flow cell. As for the authors' bioinformatics: Because the immunoSEQ output held only junctional sequences and lacked quality scores, the filtering could not match the filtering applied to full-length reads. Sequences were annotated with PyIR, a Python wrapper for IgBLAST v1.9, using IMGT germline references to assign V/J genes and CDR3. Any read was removed if the V/J assignment was weak (E-value above 1e-6), the CDR3 was missing, or the read contained stop codons, out-of-frame junctions, or ambiguous translated residues. A V3J clonotype was defined by an identical inferred V gene, J gene, and CDR3 amino acid sequence. The percentage overlap between two repertoires was calculated by dividing the number of shared unique clonotypes by the size of the smaller repertoire. RTK rarefaction, the Chao1 estimator, and Recon v2.1 estimates of unobserved clonotypes were used to assess repertoire richness. Generation probabilities for all TCRbeta clonotypes obtained by the gDNA method from a few donors were computed using OLGA. The table was pulled from immuneACCESS by TCRdb, which kept in-frame rearrangements only. Such tables lose some clones; where checked, under half of the loss comes from unresolved V genes, and the rest has no known cause. The D gene and trimming were derived from the DNA, and the V and J assignments and clone size from that table. The sample includes 780,000 or so clones, with around 70% observed a single time. The leading ten clones occupy approximately 2% of the sample.

Study-wide findings and limitations: When a few donors were compared, the shared fraction of clonotypes was around 4.6% for naive CD4, 3.5% to 4% for naive CD8, 2.3% for memory CD4, and 0.3% to 0.5% for memory CD8. Sampling was limited to blood, and TCR repertoires in tissue likely differ from TCR repertoires in blood. Estimated clonotype richness was generally larger for naive than for memory subsets. Pairwise subsampling indicated that sequencing depth was expected to affect the degree of clonotype sharing among donors. Rarefaction of sorted-subset datasets indicated incomplete sequencing despite the large sequencing depth. Compared with non-shared clonotypes, the clonotypes found in all four sorted-subset donors had higher generation probabilities. Because the study included a small number of donors, the genetic and exposure-history diversity represented was limited.

In this chain, TRBV5-1 is recombined with TRBJ2-1; no D gene is confidently identified. The sample was memory CD4+ T cells sorted from blood. Explained via the paper, the cell subset or site label denotes: CD45RA-negative fraction. This TCR was sampled from a woman aged 25 to 39 in good health. The nucleotide sequence reads as follows: TGCGCCAGCAGCTTGGGGGCAGGTCGGAACAATGAGCAGTTCTTC. This is translated as CASSLGAGRNNEQFF.